The 12 T cell receptor beta chains below all came from one sample that was sequenced in a study of shared clonotypes between healthy human individuals. Measured with immunoSEQ multiplex PCR; TCRdb has only the in-frame clones, and not every one. This sample has about 980,000 clones, with about three quarters found just once. The sequencing sample was made of memory CD4+ T cells sorted from blood. Indicated subset: CD45RA-negative fraction. These receptors all come from a man aged 18 to 30 in good health.

This chain links TRBV10-3 with TRBJ2-1, with a tentative D call TRBD1 (6 bases). CDR1 and CDR2 (germline): ENHRY, SYGVKD. The V gene lost 6 bases and the J gene lost 5 bases, with 11 bases spanning the gap. The CDR3 is 13 amino acids. The CDR3: CAISRGKDNEQFF. CDR3 DNA: TGTGCCATCAGCAGGGGTAAGGACAATGAGCAGTTCTTC.

Only one count was recorded for this clone. The gene calls are TRBV10-3 and TRBJ2-7, with 9 bases lining up with TRBD1. Trimming removed 2 bases from V and 6 bases from J; junction bases left unmatched: 8. There are 15 residues in the CDR3. Germline-derived CDR1 and CDR2 are ENHRY and SYGVKD. CDR3 nucleotides: TGTGCCATCAGTGAGCCGAACAGGGGGCAGGGCGAGCAGTACTTC. Translating gives CAISEPNRGQGEQYF.

The V gene is TRBV5-1, the J gene TRBJ2-7, with TRBD1 matching 10 bases. This CDR3 has 15 amino acids. CDR1 and CDR2 from the germline V gene are SGHRS and YFSETQ. Trimming at V came to 4 bases and at J to 5 bases, leaving 9 bases not matched to a gene. CDR3 residues: CASSPTGTGAHEQYF. As DNA, the CDR3 is TGCGCCAGCAGCCCGACAGGGACAGGGGCCCACGAGCAGTACTTC.

This chain joins TRBV27 and TRBJ2-5; TRBD1 agrees at 7 bases. Unmatched junction bases numbered 13, after V lost 4 bases and J lost 5 bases. CDR1 and CDR2 (germline): MNHEY, SMNVEV (reference sequence). The CDR3 has 16 amino acids. As DNA, the CDR3 is TGTGCCAGCAGTTCCCGTTTGACAGGGCGAGGGGAGACCCAGTACTTC. Translation gives CASSSRLTGRGETQYF.

This clone was picked up one time. This chain links TRBV28 with TRBJ1-4; 7 bases are a match to TRBD1. Germline CDR1 reads MDHEN; CDR2 reads SYDVKM. The CDR3 consists of 12 residues. V trimming: 8 bases; J trimming: 8 bases; junction bases outside the gene matches: 5. In nucleotides, the CDR3 is TGTGCCAGCGAGGGGGCAGTGGAAAAACTGTTTTTT. Its protein product is CASEGAVEKLFF.

V usage is TRBV30 and J usage is TRBJ1-1; D not certain. There are 13 residues in the CDR3. V lost 1 base to trimming and J lost 3 bases, with 9 bases between them. The germline V gene has CDR1 GTSNPN and CDR2 SVGIG (reference sequence). CDR3 protein: CAWSGPLYTEAFF. The CDR3 DNA follows: TGTGCCTGGAGTGGCCCGCTTTACACTGAAGCTTTCTTT.

The rearrangement links TRBV10-3 to TRBJ2-3; D not resolved. The ends were cut back, 0 bases at V and 4 bases at J, with 11 bases in the middle. The CDR3 extends over 15 amino acids. Germline V gene lookup returns CDR1 ENHRY and CDR2 SYGVKD. Written as DNA, the CDR3 is TGTGCCATCAGTGAGTCTGGAGCTATCGCAGATACGCAGTATTTT. Amino acid sequence: CAISESGAIADTQYF.

The chain recombines TRBV7-9 with TRBJ2-5, with 8 bases fitting TRBD1. Trimming at V came to 5 bases and at J to 7 bases, leaving 9 bases not matched to a gene. This CDR3 comprises 14 residues. Germline CDR1 SEHNR, CDR2 FQNEAQ (reference sequence). CDR3 residues: CASSPTGAGGTQYF. In nucleotides, the CDR3 is TGTGCCAGCAGCCCGACAGGGGCCGGGGGGACCCAGTACTTC.

A few counts support this clone. Other nucleotide sequences in the sample specify the same CDR3. This chain links TRBV7-2 with TRBJ2-1; 7 bases agree with TRBD2. J gave up 2 bases and V 3 bases, and 1 base lay outside the gene matches. This CDR3 spans 14 amino acids. Looked up from germline, CDR1 is SGHTA and CDR2 is FQGNSA. As DNA, the CDR3 is TGTGCCAGCAGCTTCAGCGGGACCTACAATGAGCAGTTCTTC. It specifies CASSFSGTYNEQFF.

This clone was observed a single time. The chain combines TRBV6-1 with TRBJ1-5; 7 positions match TRBD1. The ends lost 6 bases at V and 1 base at J; junction bases unmatched: 6. Looked up from germline, CDR1 is MNHNS and CDR2 is SASEGT. The length of the CDR3 is 15 residues. In DNA, the CDR3 is TGTGCCAGCAGCGGACAGGTGAACAGCAATCAGCCCCAGCATTTT. It specifies CASSGQVNSNQPQHF.

V usage is TRBV6-1 and J usage is TRBJ2-7; possibly TRBD1 or TRBD2 for D (6 bases each). Trimming shortened V by 4 bases and J by 2 bases, and 12 bases separated the two germline ends. Per the germline V gene, CDR1 is MNHNS and CDR2 is SASEGT. The CDR3 covers 14 residues. CDR3 amino acids: CASSAMRGAYEQYF. CDR3 nucleotide sequence: TGTGCCAGCAGTGCAATGAGGGGGGCCTACGAGCAGTACTTC.

The chain is built from TRBV10-2 and TRBJ1-3; unclear D gene. Per germline, CDR1 WSHSY and CDR2 SAAADI. V was clipped by 4 bases and J by 0 bases, with 10 bases between them. The CDR3 totals 15 residues. CDR3 in amino acids: CASSGGGRSGNTIYF. Here the CDR3 DNA reads TGCGCCAGCAGTGGTGGAGGCCGCTCTGGAAACACCATATATTTT.